Shown below are 26 T cell receptor beta chains from a single sample sequenced in a study of early T cells in non-severe SARS-CoV-2 infection. MiXCR was run by TCRdb on the 5' RACE reads, yielding one entry per CDR3 protein. The sample has some 38,000 distinct CDR3 sequences, about 5% seen once. The sample was whole blood. The origin of the receptors is an adult who was a healthcare worker with PCR-confirmed SARS-CoV-2 infection or an uninfected control (not recorded which).

This clonotype was observed at least ten times. The chain joins TRBV24-1 to TRBJ1-1; D is unclear. The CDR3 loop spans 13 amino acids. The V and J ends lost 5 bases and 10 bases respectively, with 16 bases between them. CDR1 and CDR2 (germline): KGHDR, SFDVKD. CDR3 DNA sequence: TGTGCCACCAGTGTCTTTTTCGGGTGCGGAGCTTTCTTT. It specifies CATSVFFGCGAFF.

This clonotype was detected a few times. The rearrangement uses TRBV5-1 and TRBJ2-2; D is unclear. This CDR3 contains 16 residues. The germline V gene has CDR1 SGHRS and CDR2 YFSETQ. V was cut by 2 bases and J by 0 bases, with 11 bases left in between. This CDR3 is CASSFLSGPNTGELFF. The CDR3 DNA reads as TGCGCCAGCAGCTTTCTCTCGGGCCCGAACACCGGGGAGCTGTTTTTT.

The V and J genes are TRBV11-2 and TRBJ2-7; TRBD1 matches at 7 bases. The CDR3 is made up of 15 amino acids. Trimming at V came to 5 bases and at J to 8 bases, leaving 15 bases not matched to a gene. CDR1 is SGHAT and CDR2 is FQNNGV in the germline V gene. This CDR3 reads CASSPQGDPKGKQYF. Here the CDR3 DNA reads TGTGCCAGCAGCCCTCAGGGGGACCCCAAAGGGAAGCAGTACTTC.

The genes are TRBV10-2 and TRBJ2-2; D gene uncertain. The ends were cut back, 2 bases at V and 0 bases at J, with 4 bases in the middle. The length of the CDR3 is 14 residues. Germline CDR1 WSHSY, CDR2 SAAADI. The CDR3 is CASSEGANTGELFF. CDR3 bases: TGCGCCAGCAGTGAGGGGGCGAACACCGGGGAGCTGTTTTTT.

This clonotype was seen ten or more times. This chain links TRBV18 with TRBJ1-1; D possibly corresponds to TRBD1 (6 bases). Looked up from germline, CDR1 is KGHSH and CDR2 is LQKENI. Trimming cost V 3 bases and J 4 bases, with 12 bases left between them. The CDR3 runs 14 residues. The CDR3, as DNA: TGTGCCAGCTCACCGGGACAACGGGGCACTGAAGCTTTCTTT. This translates into CASSPGQRGTEAFF.

This clonotype was recorded at least ten times. The rearrangement joins TRBV4-2 to TRBJ2-7, with 8 bases that match TRBD1. CDR1 and CDR2 (germline): LGHNA, YNFKEQ. The V gene end was trimmed by 4 bases and the J gene end by 3 bases; junction bases not matched to a gene: 11. The CDR3 contains 16 residues. This CDR3 reads CASSLANTGGFYEQYF. In DNA, the CDR3 is TGTGCCAGCAGCCTAGCCAATACAGGGGGATTCTACGAGCAGTACTTC.

This clonotype has at least ten counts. This chain connects TRBV4-2 to TRBJ1-1, with 7 bases identical to TRBD1. The V segment lost 0 bases and the J segment 2 bases; nucleotides outside the gene matches: 6. This CDR3 has 16 residues. Germline V lookup: CDR1 LGHNA, CDR2 YNFKEQ. This CDR3 reads CASSQEVGQANTEAFF. CDR3 nucleotides: TGTGCCAGCAGCCAAGAGGTAGGACAGGCAAACACTGAAGCTTTCTTT.

The V and J genes are TRBV18 and TRBJ2-7; tentatively, D is TRBD1 (6 bases). The CDR3 covers 14 residues. Germline V gene lookup returns CDR1 KGHSH and CDR2 LQKENI. With 0 bases removed from V and 2 bases from J, the gap between germline ends came to 8 bases. CDR3 in amino acids: CASSPPNRAYEQYF. CDR3 coding DNA: TGTGCCAGCTCACCACCTAACAGGGCCTACGAGCAGTACTTC. Full variable domain (rest looked up from reference TRBV18 and TRBJ2-7): NAGVMQNPRHLVRRRGQEARLRCSPMKGHSHVYWYRQLPEEGLKFMVYLQKENIIDESGMPKERFSAEFPKEGPSILRIQQVVRGDSAAYFCASSPPNRAYEQYFGPGTRLTVT.

The chain joins TRBV19 to TRBJ1-2; D possibly corresponds to TRBD1 (6 bases). Germline loops: CDR1 LNHDA, CDR2 SQIVND (reference sequence). The V end lost 4 bases, the J end lost 0 bases, and 15 bases lay between the germline ends. The CDR3 runs 16 residues. The CDR3 nucleotides read TGTGCCAGTAGTAGGACTGGGGGGCGTCCTAACTATGGCTACACCTTC. Protein product: CASSRTGGRPNYGYTF. Variable domain in full (rest from reference TRBV19 and TRBJ1-2): DGGITQSPKYLFRKEGQNVTLSCEQNLNHDAMYWYRQDPGQGLRLIYYSQIVNDFQKGDIAEGYSVSREKKESFPLTVTSAQKNPTAFYLCASSRTGGRPNYGYTFGSGTRLTVV.

Many counts were recorded for this clonotype. The chain is built from TRBV6-2 or TRBV6-3 and TRBJ1-2; 11 nucleotides align to TRBD1. The CDR3 sequence is 14 residues long. The germline CDR1 and CDR2 sequences are MNHEY and SVGEGT. V shed 7 bases and J 2 bases; nucleotides not matched to a gene: 3. Here the CDR3 DNA reads TGTGCCAGCACGGGGGACAGGGGGAACTATGGCTACACCTTC. As protein: CASTGDRGNYGYTF.

The chain has TRBV4-2 and TRBJ1-1; maybe TRBD1 (6 bases). CDR3 length: 16 residues. Germline CDR1 and CDR2: LGHNA and YNFKEQ. V shed 0 bases and J shed 2 bases, with 13 bases lying between them. The CDR3 loop reads CASSQEWDMVNTEAFF. The CDR3 bases are TGTGCCAGCAGCCAAGAGTGGGACATGGTAAACACTGAAGCTTTCTTT.

The chain employs TRBV20-1 and TRBJ1-1; D is unclear. CDR3 length: 13 amino acids. The germline V gene has CDR1 DFQATT and CDR2 SNEGSKA (reference sequence). V was shortened by 4 bases and J by 1 base, with 10 bases between the two germline ends. The CDR3 coding sequence is TGCAGTGCTATACCCGCAACGAACACTGAAGCTTTCTTT. Its protein product is CSAIPATNTEAFF.

This clonotype was observed many times. This chain connects TRBV7-3 to TRBJ2-1; D may be TRBD2 (6 bases). CDR3 length equals 15 residues. Germline CDR1 reads SGHTA; CDR2 reads FQGTGA. Deletions cut 6 bases from V and 7 bases from J, with 19 bases between. The chain's CDR3 is CASSSSGGTVNEQFF. The CDR3 bases are TGTGCCAGCAGTTCGAGTGGGGGGACGGTAAATGAGCAGTTCTTC.

Many counts were recorded for this clonotype. The chain links TRBV10-3 to TRBJ2-1; either TRBD1 or TRBD2 may supply D (5 bases each). V was shortened by 6 bases and J by 2 bases, with 17 bases between the two germline ends. The germline V gene has CDR1 ENHRY and CDR2 SYGVKD. The CDR3 runs 16 residues. This CDR3 reads CAISRAAREAYNEQFF. The CDR3 DNA reads TGTGCCATCAGCCGAGCGGCCAGGGAAGCCTACAATGAGCAGTTCTTC.

This chain links TRBV29-1 with TRBJ2-5; possible D gene TRBD1, 6 bases. Germline V CDR1 and CDR2: SQVTM, ANQGSEA. CDR3 size: 12 residues. V lost 7 bases to trimming and J lost 4 bases, with 13 bases between them. CDR3 in amino acids: CSAYRESETQYF. DNA of the CDR3: TGCAGCGCCTACAGGGAGTCAGAGACCCAGTACTTC.

This clonotype was observed many times. The chain couples TRBV25-1 to TRBJ1-2; D ambiguous. CDR3 length equals 11 residues. V gave up 3 bases and J gave up 6 bases, with 5 bases separating them. Germline CDR1 reads MGHDK; CDR2 reads SYGVNS. CDR3 residues: CASSDGHGYTF. In DNA form, the CDR3 reads TGTGCCAGCAGTGATGGGCATGGCTACACCTTC.

This clonotype was observed a single time. A much more abundant neighbour one base away suggests this may be a read error. V gene TRBV12-2 combines with J gene TRBJ1-2; the table's D call, TRBD1, was not checked against the DNA. TRBV12-2 is shown as a pseudogene. This CDR3 contains 15 residues. CDR3 in amino acids: CASRKQELTLYGYTF. CDR3 in DNA: TGTGCAAGTCGCAAACAGGAACTCACCCTCTATGGCTACACCTTC.

This clonotype has at least ten counts. The V call is TRBV3-1, the J call TRBJ2-3, with 13 bases that match TRBD2. V lost 7 bases and J lost 1; bases outside the gene matches: 8. The CDR3 has 17 amino acids. Germline loops: CDR1 LGHDT, CDR2 YNNKEL (reference sequence). The CDR3 region is CASTGLAGAGGTDTQYF. In DNA, the CDR3 is TGTGCCAGCACTGGACTAGCGGGGGCGGGCGGCACAGATACGCAGTATTTT.

This clonotype was counted at least ten times. The V gene is TRBV5-1, the J gene TRBJ2-2; D is ambiguous. The V gene lost 7 bases and the J gene lost 3 bases, with 13 bases spanning the gap. The CDR3 extends over 14 amino acids. CDR1 is SGHRS and CDR2 is YFSETQ in the germline V gene. CDR3 region: CASRLRGDTGELFF. The CDR3 bases are TGCGCCAGCCGTCTACGCGGAGACACCGGGGAGCTGTTTTTT.

The gene calls are TRBV3-1 and TRBJ2-2; a weak D match, TRBD2 (5 bases). The V end was cut by 1 base, the J end by 6 bases, with 6 bases between. Germline-derived CDR1 and CDR2 are LGHDT and YNNKEL (reference sequence). This CDR3 contains 13 residues. The CDR3 sequence is CASSQAGAGELFF. As DNA, the CDR3 is TGTGCCAGCAGCCAAGCCGGGGCCGGGGAGCTGTTTTTT.

This clonotype was observed at least ten times. The chain is built from TRBV13 and TRBJ1-4; D unclear. Trimming took off 2 bases at V and 5 bases at J, with 9 bases between the two ends. This CDR3 region has 14 residues. The V gene's germline CDR1 is PRHDT and CDR2 FYEKMQ (reference sequence). The CDR3 here is CASSLTGLNEKLFF. CDR3 in DNA: TGTGCCAGCAGCTTAACGGGTTTAAATGAAAAACTGTTTTTT.

In this sample, this clonotype turned up many times. The chain employs TRBV7-3 and TRBJ1-5; no reliable D call. Germline V gives CDR1 SGHTA, CDR2 FQGTGA. Trimming shortened V by 5 bases and J by 5 bases, and 10 bases separated the two germline ends. The CDR3 has 13 residues. CDR3: CASSPDGDQPQHF. CDR3 nucleotide sequence: TGTGCCAGCAGCCCCGATGGGGATCAGCCCCAGCATTTT.

V gene TRBV6-1 combines with J gene TRBJ2-5, with no clear D. The CDR3 runs to 14 residues. The ends were cut back, 11 bases at V and 5 bases at J, with 21 bases in the middle. Germline V gene lookup returns CDR1 MNHNS and CDR2 SASEGT. The CDR3 DNA is TGTGCCTGCTCCCATTCGCGGCGCAGGGAGACCCAGTACTTC. Its protein is CACSHSRRRETQYF.

The sample holds a few counts of this clonotype. This rearrangement joins TRBV10-3 to TRBJ2-7; D gene ambiguous. The length of the CDR3 is 13 residues. In germline, CDR1 is ENHRY, CDR2 SYGVKD. With 10 bases removed from V and 6 bases from J, the gap between germline ends came to 19 bases. The CDR3 sequence is CATNPNLSGEQYF. The CDR3 DNA sequence: TGTGCCACGAATCCAAACCTATCGGGCGAGCAGTACTTC.

This clonotype occurred a few times. The genes are TRBV7-9 and TRBJ2-7; D not certain. The CDR3 is 14 amino acids. Deletions cut 4 bases from V and 1 base from J, with 11 bases between. Looked up from germline, CDR1 is SEHNR and CDR2 is FQNEAQ (reference sequence). The DNA for the CDR3 is TGTGCCAGCAGCTCCAAATTTTCATCCTACGAGCAGTACTTC. Encoded protein: CASSSKFSSYEQYF.

This clonotype was observed a handful of times. This rearrangement joins TRBV28 to TRBJ2-5; the D gene is possibly TRBD1 (5 bases). V was cut by 8 bases and J by 12 bases, with 10 bases left in between. CDR1 and CDR2 (germline): MDHEN, SYDVKM. The CDR3 has 9 residues. CDR3 sequence reads: CASGHPEYF. CDR3 DNA sequence: TGTGCCAGCGGACACCCTGAGTACTTC.